This T cell receptor (beta chain) was sequenced during a study of cytotoxic CD8 clonotypes in ibrutinib-treated CLL. About the study: After a median roughly 12 months on treatment (6 to 36), response samples were drawn. Sample averages reached 255,043 productive templates and 85,000 to 100,000 productive rearrangements.

The CDR3 has 16 amino acids. V was clipped by 2 bases and J by 8 bases, with 19 bases between them. CDR1 is LNHNV, CDR2 YYDKDF, per germline (reference sequence). TCRdb's table, derived via immunoSEQ multiplex PCR, lists solely in-frame clones and lacks some. The table lists some 150,000 clones, around three quarters of them singletons. Whole-study results and caveats: Timing of sampling differed between sustained-remission and progressing patients. At the start, clonality exceeded age-matched healthy donors and followed circulating CD8+ T-cell counts.

With respect to this clone: The antigen is undetermined.

The receptor comes from a human donor with chronic lymphocytic leukemia. The source was PBMCs, collected after 12 months of ibrutinib treatment. The chain uses TRBV15 and TRBJ2-1; D possibly corresponds to TRBD2 (6 bases). Here the CDR3 reads CATSRTFSGSRDEQFF. In DNA, the CDR3 is TGTGCCACCAGCAGAACGTTTTCCGGGAGTCGGGATGAGCAGTTCTTC.